There are many counts of the clone carrying this T cell receptor beta chain. CDR3 length equals 13 residues. Trimming took off 0 bases at V and 2 bases at J, with 5 bases between the two ends. Germline V gene lookup returns CDR1 MNHEY and CDR2 SVGAGI. This sample's RNA came from whole unsorted tissue. The normal lung tissue was taken more than 3 cm from the tumor edge. The library came from three nested PCR rounds adapted from ARM-PCR protocols. A single record per CDR3 protein comes from TCRdb applying MiXCR to the multiplex PCR reads. The sample lists 80,000 to 130,000 distinct CDR3 sequences, about 62% seen once, with roughly a fifth in the top ten. The data are from a study of tumor and adjacent non-tumor tissue in lung cancer.

The TCR was taken from a man aged 25-45 years with non-small cell lung cancer. Sample: distant non-tumor lung tissue. V gene TRBV6-5 combines with J gene TRBJ2-7; unclear D gene. CDR3 amino acids: CASSYSPAYEQYF. CDR3 bases: TGTGCCAGCAGTTACTCTCCCGCCTACGAGCAGTACTTC.